Sequencing of this T cell receptor (beta chain) was carried out in a study of human T cells and chemical hapten exposure. Regarding the study as a whole: Following DPC sensitization, TCRs present above 1 in 1000 frequency showed no change.

This clonotype was recorded once. The antigen remains undetermined. RNA extraction used unfractionated whole blood as the source of total RNA. Unique molecular identifiers were attached to individual cDNA molecules during library preparation. MiXCR was run by TCRdb on the 5' RACE reads, yielding one entry per CDR3 protein. The sample includes about 110,000 distinct CDR3 sequences, 15% to 20% of them seen just once. The V end was cut by 6 bases, the J end by 4 bases, with 9 bases between. CDR3 length: 13 residues. This TCR derives from a human donor in good health. The rearrangement links TRBV12-3 or TRBV12-4 to TRBJ2-2; D remains unclear. CDR3 sequence: CASSPLGTGELFF. In DNA, the CDR3 is TGTGCCAGCAGCCCCCTGGGCACCGGGGAGCTGTTTTTT.